The TCR beta chain under discussion was sequenced for a study of blood T cell repertoires in COVID-19. On the study more broadly: The analysed material was cDNA or gDNA that came from T cells, B-cell-depleted T cells, or PBMCs.

Here immunoSEQ multiplex PCR was the method, and the copy in TCRdb shows in-frame clones only, minus some. Here the sample spans fewer than 250,000 clones, 83% being singletons. The CDR3 totals 13 residues. V was trimmed by 1 base and J by 5 bases, leaving 9 bases between them. The V gene's germline CDR1 is SGHAT and CDR2 FQDESV (reference sequence). The origin of this receptor is a woman aged 40 to 55 with active or convalescent COVID-19. This rearrangement joins TRBV11-1 to TRBJ2-7; D is undetermined. The material sequenced was peripheral blood. The DNA of the CDR3 is TGTGCCAGCAGCTTAGGGGCAGCAAACGAGCAGTACTTC. It yields the protein CASSLGAANEQYF.